These T cell receptor beta chains were read from a single sample in a study of shared clonotypes between healthy human individuals. The protocol was immunoSEQ multiplex PCR, while the TCRdb copy is restricted to in-frame clones and leaves out a portion. Seen here are 850,000 to 1,200,000 clones, approximately 70% observed once, and the top ten hold about 1.5%. Sequencing was done on a sample of memory CD4+ T cells sorted from blood. All receptors come from a young man in good health. The CDR3 runs from the conserved cysteine through the conserved F or W. Fields, in order: CDR3 DNA, CDR3 protein, J gene, clone size, D gene, V gene. A D gene is named only where the DNA matches it firmly. The listing skips clone size in some rows; elsewhere it reads once, few, many or a size class.

CDR3 DNA: TGTGCTTCATCAATGGGGTCCTACGAGCAGTACTTC
CDR3 protein: CASSMGSYEQYF
J gene: TRBJ2-7
clone size: NA
D gene: NA
V gene: TRBV6-6

CDR3 DNA: TGTGCCAGCAGCTTAGCGGGAGTGCCCGGGGAGCTGTTTTTT
CDR3 protein: CASSLAGVPGELFF
J gene: TRBJ2-2
clone size: NA
D gene: TRBD2
V gene: TRBV5-4

CDR3 DNA: TGTGCCAGCAGCCGCGTGGGGGGTCGAGGCAATCAGCCCCAGCATTTT
CDR3 protein: CASSRVGGRGNQPQHF
J gene: TRBJ1-5
clone size: few
D gene: NA
V gene: TRBV5-5

CDR3 DNA: TGTGCCAGTAGTATGTCGGGGCCCCAGCATTTT
CDR3 protein: CASSMSGPQHF
J gene: TRBJ1-5
clone size: once
D gene: NA
V gene: TRBV19

CDR3 DNA: TGCGCCAGCAGCGGCGGGACAGCCAACACTGAAGCTTTCTTT
CDR3 protein: CASSGGTANTEAFF
J gene: TRBJ1-1
clone size: NA
D gene: TRBD1
V gene: TRBV5-1

CDR3 DNA: TGTGCCAGCAGCTTGACCGGACAGATCTACGAGCAGTACTTC
CDR3 protein: CASSLTGQIYEQYF
J gene: TRBJ2-7
clone size: NA
D gene: NA
V gene: TRBV7-2

CDR3 DNA: TGTGCCTGGAGTCTCCGGACTAGCGGGGGGGCCTTTGCAAAAAATGAGCAGTTCTTC
CDR3 protein: CAWSLRTSGGAFAKNEQFF
J gene: TRBJ2-1
clone size: NA
D gene: TRBD2
V gene: TRBV30

CDR3 DNA: TGTGCCAGCAGCAAGACTAGTCGGGAGCAGTTCTTC
CDR3 protein: CASSKTSREQFF
J gene: TRBJ2-1
clone size: NA
D gene: NA
V gene: TRBV9

CDR3 DNA: TGTGCCAGTAAGCCCCGACAGGGGGCCTACGAGCAGTACTTC
CDR3 protein: CASKPRQGAYEQYF
J gene: TRBJ2-7
clone size: NA
D gene: TRBD1
V gene: TRBV19

CDR3 DNA: TGTGCCAGCTCGCGTCAGGGTAACACTGAAGCTTTCTTT
CDR3 protein: CASSRQGNTEAFF
J gene: TRBJ1-1
clone size: NA
D gene: NA
V gene: TRBV18

CDR3 DNA: TGTGCCAGCAGTTTACAGGGAGCCTACGAGCAGTACTTC
CDR3 protein: CASSLQGAYEQYF
J gene: TRBJ2-7
clone size: NA
D gene: NA
V gene: TRBV27

CDR3 DNA: TGTGCCAGCAGGTGGACTAGCGGGGTTTGCTCCTACAATGAGCAGTTCTTC
CDR3 protein: CASRWTSGVCSYNEQFF
J gene: TRBJ2-1
clone size: NA
D gene: TRBD2
V gene: TRBV25-1

CDR3 DNA: TGCGCCAGCAGCTCGGACGGACTAGCGGGGACAGATACGCAGTATTTT
CDR3 protein: CASSSDGLAGTDTQYF
J gene: TRBJ2-3
clone size: once
D gene: TRBD2
V gene: TRBV5-1

CDR3 DNA: TGTGCCAGCAGCATACAGGGCTTAGAGACCCAGTACTTC
CDR3 protein: CASSIQGLETQYF
J gene: TRBJ2-5
clone size: NA
D gene: NA
V gene: TRBV5-4

CDR3 DNA: TGTGCCACTAGGGGTAGTCGGGGGGGCCAAGAGACCCAGTACTTC
CDR3 protein: CATRGSRGGQETQYF
J gene: TRBJ2-5
clone size: NA
D gene: TRBD2
V gene: TRBV28

CDR3 DNA: TGTGCCAGTAGTATTCTGGGGGCGCGGGGCTACACCTTC
CDR3 protein: CASSILGARGYTF
J gene: TRBJ1-2
clone size: NA
D gene: NA
V gene: TRBV19

CDR3 DNA: TGCGCCAGCAGCTTGGAATGGGCAGGGTGGAATGGCTACACCTTC
CDR3 protein: CASSLEWAGWNGYTF
J gene: TRBJ1-2
clone size: NA
D gene: NA
V gene: TRBV5-1

CDR3 DNA: TGTGCCAGCTCACCACGCTTAACGGGAGTGAACACTGAAGCTTTCTTT
CDR3 protein: CASSPRLTGVNTEAFF
J gene: TRBJ1-1
clone size: NA
D gene: NA
V gene: TRBV18

CDR3 DNA: TGTGCCAGCAGTCAGACGACTACGCCGGATACGCAGTATTTT
CDR3 protein: CASSQTTTPDTQYF
J gene: TRBJ2-3
clone size: NA
D gene: NA
V gene: TRBV25-1

CDR3 DNA: TGTGCCAGCAGCTCAACGCCTTTTATCGGGACGGACGTAACCCAGCATTTT
CDR3 protein: CASSSTPFIGTDVTQHF
J gene: TRBJ1-5
clone size: NA
D gene: NA
V gene: TRBV7-9

CDR3 DNA: TGTGCCAGCAGCACTCTCAGGCAGGGCGGAACTAATGAAAAACTGTTTTTT
CDR3 protein: CASSTLRQGGTNEKLFF
J gene: TRBJ1-4
clone size: NA
D gene: NA
V gene: TRBV7-9

CDR3 DNA: TGTGCCAGCTCGACAGTAAGGGCGATCGGGGAGACCCAGTACTTC
CDR3 protein: CASSTVRAIGETQYF
J gene: TRBJ2-5
clone size: NA
D gene: NA
V gene: TRBV18

CDR3 DNA: TGTGCCAGCAGCCAAACGGGACAGGGGGCTAAGCAAGAGACCCAGTACTTC
CDR3 protein: CASSQTGQGAKQETQYF
J gene: TRBJ2-5
clone size: NA
D gene: TRBD1
V gene: TRBV4-2

CDR3 DNA: TGTGCCAGCAGTTACTCGAGAAATCAGCCCCAGCATTTT
CDR3 protein: CASSYSRNQPQHF
J gene: TRBJ1-5
clone size: NA
D gene: NA
V gene: TRBV6-5

CDR3 DNA: TGTGCCAGCTCTCTAGGCTCAGGGGGTTGGAACGAGCAGTACTTC
CDR3 protein: CASSLGSGGWNEQYF
J gene: TRBJ2-7
clone size: NA
D gene: TRBD1
V gene: TRBV18

CDR3 DNA: TGTGCCAGCAGCGCGCCGGGACTTCGGTTTGGCTACACCTTC
CDR3 protein: CASSAPGLRFGYTF
J gene: TRBJ1-2
clone size: few
D gene: NA
V gene: TRBV7-9

CDR3 DNA: TGTGCCAGCAGCTTAATCGGATACGAGCAGTACTTC
CDR3 protein: CASSLIGYEQYF
J gene: TRBJ2-7
clone size: NA
D gene: NA
V gene: TRBV7-2

CDR3 DNA: TGTGCCAGTAAAGGGCAGGGGGGAACTGAAGCTTTCTTT
CDR3 protein: CASKGQGGTEAFF
J gene: TRBJ1-1
clone size: few
D gene: TRBD1
V gene: TRBV28

CDR3 DNA: TGTGCCACCAGCAGAGAACTAGCGGGAGGCTACGAGCAGTACTTC
CDR3 protein: CATSRELAGGYEQYF
J gene: TRBJ2-7
clone size: NA
D gene: TRBD2
V gene: TRBV15

CDR3 DNA: TGTGCCAGCAGCTTAGAGGGGGGCGGAAAACTGTTTTTT
CDR3 protein: CASSLEGGGKLFF
J gene: TRBJ1-4
clone size: NA
D gene: NA
V gene: TRBV11-2

CDR3 DNA: TGTGCCAGCAGCCCCCCTAAGGGGGACTCCCAAGGGCAGTACTTC
CDR3 protein: CASSPPKGDSQGQYF
J gene: TRBJ2-7
clone size: NA
D gene: NA
V gene: TRBV28

CDR3 DNA: TGTGCCAGCAGCTTAAGGGGACAGGGGGCCGAGCAGTACTTC
CDR3 protein: CASSLRGQGAEQYF
J gene: TRBJ2-7
clone size: NA
D gene: TRBD1
V gene: TRBV7-3

CDR3 DNA: TGTGCCAGTAGCCAAAGTCCCAAGGCGACTGAAGCTTTCTTT
CDR3 protein: CASSQSPKATEAFF
J gene: TRBJ1-1
clone size: few
D gene: NA
V gene: TRBV19

CDR3 DNA: TGTGCCAGCAGCGAAGACACAGGGGCCGCTGGGGCCAACGTCCTGACTTTC
CDR3 protein: CASSEDTGAAGANVLTF
J gene: TRBJ2-6
clone size: NA
D gene: TRBD1
V gene: TRBV9

CDR3 DNA: TGTGCCAGCTCACCAAACCAGGGGACAGCCTCTGGAAACACCATATATTTT
CDR3 protein: CASSPNQGTASGNTIYF
J gene: TRBJ1-3
clone size: NA
D gene: TRBD1
V gene: TRBV18

CDR3 DNA: TGTGCCAGTAGTCCCCGGACATCTGTTGGGCCCCAGCATTTT
CDR3 protein: CASSPRTSVGPQHF
J gene: TRBJ1-5
clone size: NA
D gene: NA
V gene: TRBV19

CDR3 DNA: TGTGCCAGCAGTGGCCGGGACAGGTCGAAGCCCCAGCATTTT
CDR3 protein: CASSGRDRSKPQHF
J gene: TRBJ1-5
clone size: NA
D gene: TRBD1
V gene: TRBV2

CDR3 DNA: TGTGCCTGGAGTAATAGGGCTACAATCAATCAGCCCCAGCATTTT
CDR3 protein: CAWSNRATINQPQHF
J gene: TRBJ1-5
clone size: NA
D gene: NA
V gene: TRBV30

CDR3 DNA: TGTGCCAGCAGCTTATTAGCGGGAGGGGGCGAGCAGTACTTC
CDR3 protein: CASSLLAGGGEQYF
J gene: TRBJ2-7
clone size: NA
D gene: TRBD2
V gene: TRBV11-2

CDR3 DNA: TGCGCCAGCAGCCAGGGGAAAGCGGGGCCCGGGGAGCTGTTTTTT
CDR3 protein: CASSQGKAGPGELFF
J gene: TRBJ2-2
clone size: NA
D gene: NA
V gene: TRBV5-1

CDR3 DNA: TGTGCCAGTAGTATAGGAGGACAGGCAGGCACAGATACGCAGTATTTT
CDR3 protein: CASSIGGQAGTDTQYF
J gene: TRBJ2-3
clone size: NA
D gene: TRBD1
V gene: TRBV19

CDR3 DNA: TGTGCCATCAGTGCAGGAGGCTATGGCTACACCTTC
CDR3 protein: CAISAGGYGYTF
J gene: TRBJ1-2
clone size: NA
D gene: NA
V gene: TRBV10-3